This T cell receptor beta chain was identified in a study of breast tumors, draining lymph nodes, adjacent tissues. This clonotype was recorded at least ten times. TCRdb itself ran the multiplex PCR reads through MiXCR, one entry per CDR3 protein. The sample holds roughly 260,000 distinct CDR3 sequences, 30% seen once. Axillary draining lymph nodes of breast cancer patients supplied the node samples. This sequence originates from a female donor with breast cancer. Some clones in this sample may be carry-over from other donors' samples. Sequences were obtained from axillary lymph node tissue.

The CDR3 region has the DNA TGCGCCAGCAGCCAAGAAGGGACTAGCGGGAGGCCAAACACCGGGGAGCTGTTTTTT. It yields the protein CASSQEGTSGRPNTGELFF. This sequence joins TRBV4-1 and TRBJ2-2; TRBD2 matches at 15 bases. The V gene's germline CDR1 is MGHRA and CDR2 YSYEKL. Trimming removed 0 bases from V and 2 bases from J; junction bases left unmatched: 4. The length of the CDR3 is 19 residues.